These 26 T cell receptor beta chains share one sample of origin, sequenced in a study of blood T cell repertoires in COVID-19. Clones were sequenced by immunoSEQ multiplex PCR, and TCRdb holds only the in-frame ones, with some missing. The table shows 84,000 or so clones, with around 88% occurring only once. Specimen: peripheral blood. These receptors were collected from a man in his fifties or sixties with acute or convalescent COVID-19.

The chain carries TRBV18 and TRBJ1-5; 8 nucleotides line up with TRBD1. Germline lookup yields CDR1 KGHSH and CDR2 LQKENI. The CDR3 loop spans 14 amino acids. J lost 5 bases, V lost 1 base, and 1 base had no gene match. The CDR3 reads CASSPRTGYQPQHF. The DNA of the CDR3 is TGTGCCAGCTCACCACGGACAGGGTATCAGCCCCAGCATTTT.

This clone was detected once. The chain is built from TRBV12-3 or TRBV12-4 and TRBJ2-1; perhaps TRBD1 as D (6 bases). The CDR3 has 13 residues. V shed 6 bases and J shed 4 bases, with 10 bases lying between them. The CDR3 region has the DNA TGTGCCAGCAGCATACAGGGATACAATGAGCAGTTCTTC. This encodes CASSIQGYNEQFF.

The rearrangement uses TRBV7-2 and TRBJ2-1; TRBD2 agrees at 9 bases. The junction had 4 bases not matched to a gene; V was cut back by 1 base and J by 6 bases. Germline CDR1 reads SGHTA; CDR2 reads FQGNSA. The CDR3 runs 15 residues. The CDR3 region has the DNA TGTGCCAGCAGCTTAGTCAGCGGGGGGATCAATGAGCAGTTCTTC. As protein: CASSLVSGGINEQFF.

The CDR3 loop is CASSFGGTGVLSNEKLFF. Here the CDR3 DNA reads TGTGCCAGCAGCTTTGGAGGGACAGGGGTTCTATCTAATGAAAAACTGTTTTTT. The rearrangement links TRBV7-2 to TRBJ1-4, with 10 bases identical to TRBD1. The CDR3 consists of 18 residues. The trim removed 3 bases at V and 3 bases at J, leaving 10 bases unmatched. Germline V CDR1 and CDR2: SGHTA, FQGNSA.

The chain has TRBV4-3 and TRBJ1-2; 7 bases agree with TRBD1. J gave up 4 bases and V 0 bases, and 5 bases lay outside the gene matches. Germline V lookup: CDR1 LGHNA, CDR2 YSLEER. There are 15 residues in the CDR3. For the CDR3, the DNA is TGCGCCAGCAGCCAAGATCCCGACAGGGCCTATGGCTACACCTTC. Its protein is CASSQDPDRAYGYTF.

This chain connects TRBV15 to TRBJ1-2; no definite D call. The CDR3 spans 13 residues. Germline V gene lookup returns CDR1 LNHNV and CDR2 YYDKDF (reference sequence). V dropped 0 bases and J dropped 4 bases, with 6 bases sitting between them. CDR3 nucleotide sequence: TGTGCCACCAGCAGAGATCCGGGCTATGGCTACACCTTC. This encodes CATSRDPGYGYTF.

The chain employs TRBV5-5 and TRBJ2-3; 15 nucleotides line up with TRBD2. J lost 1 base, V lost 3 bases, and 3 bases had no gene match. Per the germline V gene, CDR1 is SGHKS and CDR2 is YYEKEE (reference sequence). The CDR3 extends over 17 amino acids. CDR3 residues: CASSSGLAGGRTDTQYF. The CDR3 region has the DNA TGTGCCAGCAGCTCGGGACTAGCGGGGGGACGCACAGATACGCAGTATTTT.

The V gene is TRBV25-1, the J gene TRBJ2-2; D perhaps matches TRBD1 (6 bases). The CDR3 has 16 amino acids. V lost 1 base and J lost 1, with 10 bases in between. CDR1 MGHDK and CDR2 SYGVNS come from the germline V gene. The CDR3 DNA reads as TGTGCCAGCAGTGAATCTAAGGGACAGAACACCGGGGAGCTGTTTTTT. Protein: CASSESKGQNTGELFF.

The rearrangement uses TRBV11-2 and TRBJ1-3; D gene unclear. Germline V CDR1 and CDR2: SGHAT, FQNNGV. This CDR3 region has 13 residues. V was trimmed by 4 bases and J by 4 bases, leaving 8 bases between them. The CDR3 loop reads CASSSPRGNTIYF. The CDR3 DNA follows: TGTGCCAGCAGCTCCCCGCGGGGAAACACCATATATTTT.

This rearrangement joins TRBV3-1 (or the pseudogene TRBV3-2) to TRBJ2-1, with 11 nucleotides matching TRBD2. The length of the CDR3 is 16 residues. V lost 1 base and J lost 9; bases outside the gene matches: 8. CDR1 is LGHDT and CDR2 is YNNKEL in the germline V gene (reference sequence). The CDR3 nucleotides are TGTGCCAGCAGCCAAGGCCTTAGCGGGGGGGCGGGTGAGCAGTTCTTC. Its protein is CASSQGLSGGAGEQFF.

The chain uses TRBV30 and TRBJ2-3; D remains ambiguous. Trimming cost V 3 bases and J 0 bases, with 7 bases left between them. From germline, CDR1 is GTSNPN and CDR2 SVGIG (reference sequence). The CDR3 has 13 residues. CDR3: CAWRQLSTDTQYF. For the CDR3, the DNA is TGTGCCTGGAGACAGCTTAGCACAGATACGCAGTATTTT.

The DNA for the CDR3 is TGTGCCAGCAGCCCCCGCTCACTGGCGGGGGGGCGTACCGGGGAGCTGTTTTTT. Translation: CASSPRSLAGGRTGELFF. The rearrangement uses TRBV7-2 and TRBJ2-2, with 9 bases aligning to TRBD2. Trimming at V came to 5 bases and at J to 5 bases, leaving 15 bases not matched to a gene. This CDR3 spans 18 amino acids. Germline loops: CDR1 SGHTA, CDR2 FQGNSA. The variable domain in full, with the rest retrieved from reference TRBV7-2 and TRBJ2-2, is GAGVSQSPSNKVTEKGKDVELRCDPISGHTALYWYRQSLGQGLEFLIYFQGNSAPDKSGLPSDRFSAERTGGSVSTLTIQRTQQEDSAVYLCASSPRSLAGGRTGELFFGEGSRLTVL.

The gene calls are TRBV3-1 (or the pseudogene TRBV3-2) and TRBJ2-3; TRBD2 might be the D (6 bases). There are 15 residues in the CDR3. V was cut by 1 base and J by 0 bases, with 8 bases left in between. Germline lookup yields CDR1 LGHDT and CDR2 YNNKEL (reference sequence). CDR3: CASSQGGTSTDTQYF. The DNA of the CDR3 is TGTGCCAGCAGCCAAGGAGGGACTAGCACAGATACGCAGTATTTT.

CDR3 sequence: CATSRSRGTDTQYF. The CDR3 nucleotides read TGTGCCACCAGCAGATCCAGGGGGACAGATACGCAGTATTTT. V gene TRBV15 combines with J gene TRBJ2-3; 7 bases map to TRBD1. Germline V gene lookup returns CDR1 LNHNV and CDR2 YYDKDF (reference sequence). CDR3 size: 14 residues. V was pared by 2 bases and J by 3 bases, with 2 bases of the junction left unmatched.

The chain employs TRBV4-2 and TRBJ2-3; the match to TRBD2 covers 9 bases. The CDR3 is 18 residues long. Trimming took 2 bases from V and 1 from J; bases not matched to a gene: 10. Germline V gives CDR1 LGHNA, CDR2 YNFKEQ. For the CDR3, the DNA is TGTGCCAGCAGCCAACCTGGCGGGGGGGCCCTTCGCACAGATACGCAGTATTTT. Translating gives CASSQPGGGALRTDTQYF.

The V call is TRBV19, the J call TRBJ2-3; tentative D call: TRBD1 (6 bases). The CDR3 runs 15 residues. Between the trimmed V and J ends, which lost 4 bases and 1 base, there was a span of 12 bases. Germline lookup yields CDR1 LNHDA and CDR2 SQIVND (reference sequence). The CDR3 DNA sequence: TGTGCCAGTAGTAACAGGGTGGTGGGCACAGATACGCAGTATTTT. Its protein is CASSNRVVGTDTQYF.

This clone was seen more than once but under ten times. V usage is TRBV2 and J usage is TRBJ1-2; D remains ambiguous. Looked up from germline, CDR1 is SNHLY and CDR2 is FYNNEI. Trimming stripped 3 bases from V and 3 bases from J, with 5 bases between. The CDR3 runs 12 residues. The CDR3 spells CASSDSDYGYTF. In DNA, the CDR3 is TGTGCCAGCAGTGATTCTGACTATGGCTACACCTTC.

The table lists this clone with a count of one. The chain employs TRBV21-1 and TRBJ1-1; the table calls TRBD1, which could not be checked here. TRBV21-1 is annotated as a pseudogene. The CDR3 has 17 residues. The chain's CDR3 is CASSSPDRGRTVAEAFF. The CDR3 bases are TGTGCCAGCAGCTCCCCGGACAGGGGGAGGACCGTGGCTGAAGCTTTCTTT.

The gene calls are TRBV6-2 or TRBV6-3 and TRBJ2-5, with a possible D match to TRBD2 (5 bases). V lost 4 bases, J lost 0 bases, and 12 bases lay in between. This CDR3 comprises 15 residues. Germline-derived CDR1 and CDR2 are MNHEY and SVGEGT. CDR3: CASSFTDWYQETQYF. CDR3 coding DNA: TGTGCCAGCAGTTTCACGGACTGGTACCAAGAGACCCAGTACTTC.

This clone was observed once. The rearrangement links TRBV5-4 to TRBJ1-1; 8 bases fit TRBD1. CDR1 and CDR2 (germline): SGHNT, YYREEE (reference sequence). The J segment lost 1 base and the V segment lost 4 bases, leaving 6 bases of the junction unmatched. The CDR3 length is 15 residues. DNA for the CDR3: TGTGCCAGCAGCATACCTGGGACAGGGAACACTGAAGCTTTCTTT. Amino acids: CASSIPGTGNTEAFF.

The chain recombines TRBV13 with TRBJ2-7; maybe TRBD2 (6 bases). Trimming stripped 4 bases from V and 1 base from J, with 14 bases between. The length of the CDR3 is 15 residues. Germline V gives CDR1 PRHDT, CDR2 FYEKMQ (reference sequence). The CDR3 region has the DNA TGTGCCAGCAGCTCGGCCCCCGGGGGATCCTACGAGCAGTACTTC. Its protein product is CASSSAPGGSYEQYF. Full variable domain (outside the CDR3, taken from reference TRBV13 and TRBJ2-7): AAGVIQSPRHLIKEKRETATLKCYPIPRHDTVYWYQQGPGQDPQFLISFYEKMQSDKGSIPDRFSAQQFSDYHSELNMSSLELGDSALYFCASSSAPGGSYEQYFGPGTRLTVT.

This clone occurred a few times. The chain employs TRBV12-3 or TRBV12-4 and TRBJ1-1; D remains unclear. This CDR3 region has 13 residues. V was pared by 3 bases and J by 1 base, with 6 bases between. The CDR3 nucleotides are TGTGCCAGCAGTTTCGGGGAGAACACTGAAGCTTTCTTT. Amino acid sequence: CASSFGENTEAFF.

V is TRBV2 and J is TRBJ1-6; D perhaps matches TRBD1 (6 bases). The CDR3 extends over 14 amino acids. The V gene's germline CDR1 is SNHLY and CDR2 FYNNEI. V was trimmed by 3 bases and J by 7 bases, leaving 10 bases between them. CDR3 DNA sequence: TGTGCCAGCAGTGACGGGCAGGGGAATTCACCCCTCCACTTT. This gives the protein CASSDGQGNSPLHF.

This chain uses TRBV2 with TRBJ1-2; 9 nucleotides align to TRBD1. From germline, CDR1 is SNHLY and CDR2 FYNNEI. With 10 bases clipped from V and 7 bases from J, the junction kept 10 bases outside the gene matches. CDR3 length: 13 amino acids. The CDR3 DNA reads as TGTGCCACCCGACAGGGGGTGTTTACTGGCTACACCTTC. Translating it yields CATRQGVFTGYTF.

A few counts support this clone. CDR3 nucleotide sequence: TGTGCCAGTGACGGACAGGGCCTTAGCTCCTACAATGAGCAGTTCTTC. Translated: CASDGQGLSSYNEQFF. The rearrangement joins TRBV27 to TRBJ2-1; TRBD1 agrees at 8 bases. The CDR3 consists of 16 residues. Germline values: CDR1 MNHEY, CDR2 SMNVEV (reference sequence). The V and J ends lost 9 bases and 0 bases, in that order; junction bases with no gene match: 10.

CDR3 sequence: CASGKAGLQETQYF. In DNA, the CDR3 is TGTGCTAGTGGTAAAGCGGGGCTACAAGAGACCCAGTACTTC. This sequence joins TRBV12-5 and TRBJ2-5; 7 nucleotides line up with TRBD2. After removal of 5 bases from V and 2 bases from J, the junction contained 5 bases not matched to a gene. Looked up from germline, CDR1 is LGHNT and CDR2 is FRNRAP. The CDR3 runs to 14 residues. The full variable domain, completed using reference TRBV12-5 and TRBJ2-5, is DARVTQTPRHKVTEMGQEVTMRCQPILGHNTVFWYRQTMMQGLELLAYFRNRAPLDDSGMPKDRFSAEMPDATLATLKIQPSEPRDSAVYFCASGKAGLQETQYFGPGTRLLVL.